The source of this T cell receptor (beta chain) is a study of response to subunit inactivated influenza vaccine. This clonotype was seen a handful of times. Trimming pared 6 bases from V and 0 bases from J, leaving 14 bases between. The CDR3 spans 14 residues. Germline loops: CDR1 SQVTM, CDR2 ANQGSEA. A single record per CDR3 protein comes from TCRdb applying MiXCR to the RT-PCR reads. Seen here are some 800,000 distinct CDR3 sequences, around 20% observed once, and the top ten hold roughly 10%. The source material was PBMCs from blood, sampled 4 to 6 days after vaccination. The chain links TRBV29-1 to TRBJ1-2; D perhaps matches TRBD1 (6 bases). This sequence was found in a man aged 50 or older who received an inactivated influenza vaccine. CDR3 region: CSVVSGTPNYGYTF. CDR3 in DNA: TGCAGCGTCGTATCCGGGACACCTAACTATGGCTACACCTTC.